The following is a T cell receptor (beta chain) sequence with its context. Its antigen is not identified. Germline trimming cut 0 bases from V and 1 base from J; bases unmatched to any gene: 1. CDR1 and CDR2 from the germline V gene are LNHNV and YYDKDF (reference sequence). The CDR3 is made up of 15 amino acids. The protocol was immunoSEQ multiplex PCR, while the TCRdb copy is restricted to in-frame clones and leaves out a portion. The profile shows 2 million to 2.5 million clones, roughly 94% of them singletons. The split of CD4+ cells yielded CD45RA+ naive and CD45RA-negative memory subsets. This sample stems from a study of shared clonotypes between healthy human individuals. At the level of the study: A few men and a couple of women, aged 18 to 49, were donors. Findings of the study overall: Depth of sequencing was expected to influence donor clonotype sharing. What rarefaction showed was incomplete sorted-subset sequencing despite large depth.

V gene TRBV15 combines with J gene TRBJ1-1; the match to TRBD1 covers 8 bases. The sample was naive CD4+ T cells sorted from blood. As to subset: CD45RA+ positively selected. The clonotype originates from a man between 18 and 29 years old in good health. Here the CDR3 reads CATSRDDRGNTEAFF. The CDR3, as DNA: TGTGCCACCAGCAGAGACGACAGGGGGAACACTGAAGCTTTCTTT.